This T cell receptor (beta chain) came from a study of human T cells and chemical hapten exposure. About the research overall: Scalp application of diphenylcyclopropenone was performed weekly in patients across the entire roughly 25-week study. Findings of the study overall: TCRs exceeding 1 in 1000 frequency stayed unchanged with DPC sensitization.

The ends were cut back, 3 bases at V and 7 bases at J, with 13 bases in the middle. The germline gives CDR1 DFQATT, CDR2 SNEGSKA (reference sequence). There are 13 residues in the CDR3. Time point specified: patch test 2, 6 weeks after DPC sensitization. Treatment described: therapeutic diphenylcyclopropenone sensitization with weekly scalp DPC. A remark on this clonotype: Its specificity is unknown.

TCRdb analysed the RACE reads with MiXCR anew, one entry per CDR3 protein. The table lists 120,000 to 150,000 distinct CDR3 sequences, 12% of them singletons. The rearrangement joins TRBV20-1 to TRBJ2-1; tentatively, D is TRBD2 (6 bases). This TCR derives from a woman aged 50 to 60 with alopecia areata. Some clones in this sample may be carry-over from other donors' samples. The sample was whole blood, taken in connection with sensitization to the hapten diphenylcyclopropenone (DPC). In DNA form, the CDR3 reads TGCAGTGCTAGCATACCCCTAGCGAATGAGCAGTTCTTC. Translation: CSASIPLANEQFF.